Each of the 28 T cell receptor delta chains below was sequenced from the same sample in a study of gamma delta lymphoproliferative disorders and STAT genes. PBMCs from patients and controls supplied the genomic DNA for sequencing. TCRdb reanalysed the multiplex PCR reads via CATT. The profile shows 1,500 to 2,000 delta-chain clones, 1.9% of them singletons. Sequenced material: blood. The receptors derive from a human donor in good health.

Only a few counts were recorded for this clone. The protein that TCRdb holds for this DNA derives from a much larger clone and differs from the translated DNA at residue 4, which likely indicates a read error; the protein shown here is translated from the DNA. This chain uses TRDV1 with TRDJ1, with no clear D. The ends were cut back, 7 bases at V and 0 bases at J, with 36 bases in the middle. Germline assignment: CDR1 TSWWSYY and CDR2 QGS. The CDR3 has 22 residues. As DNA, the CDR3 is TGTGCTCTTGAGGCACTGCCTCGTTCGTCTCCCCGGGTGACTGTGTACACCGATAAACTCATCTTT. It is translated as CALEALPRSSPRVTVYTDKLIF.

Comments on this clone: The amino acid sequence in TCRdb belongs to a much larger clone and departs from this DNA's translation at residue 10, likely a sequencing read error; the sequence shown is translated from the DNA. V usage is TRDV2 and J usage is TRDJ1, with TRDD3 identical over 8 bases. The CDR3 totals 17 residues. V lost 0 bases, J lost 0 bases, and 8 bases stayed unmatched. Germline CDR1 and CDR2: GEAIGNYY and EKD. CDR3 DNA: TGTGCCTGTGACACCGTGGGTGGGGGATTGTACACCGATAAACTCATCTTT. This sequence encodes CACDTVGGGLYTDKLIF.

As to this clone: The protein that TCRdb holds for this DNA derives from a much larger clone and differs from the translated DNA at residue 12, which likely indicates a read error; the protein shown here is translated from the DNA. The V gene is TRDV1, the J gene TRDJ1, with D possibly called TRDD2 or TRDD3 (7 bases each). The CDR3 length is 24 residues. The V gene's germline CDR1 is TSWWSYY and CDR2 QGS. Trimming shortened V by 2 bases and J by 0 bases, and 37 bases separated the two germline ends. In DNA form, the CDR3 reads TGTGCTCTTGGGGAATTTCGATTCCTACCATTGGGGGGGATCAACCCCCATTACACCGATAAACTCATCTTT. This translates into CALGEFRFLPLGGINPHYTDKLIF.

This clone was found a few times. The translation of this DNA and the TCRdb protein of a much larger clone differ at residue 15, probably owing to a read error; the protein shown here is translated from the DNA. The chain joins TRDV2 to TRDJ1; 12 bases map to TRDD3. The CDR3 extends over 19 amino acids. J was trimmed by 6 bases and V by 0 bases; bases with no gene match: 16. Germline loops: CDR1 GEAIGNYY, CDR2 EKD. CDR3 bases: TGTGCCTGTGACACCGTTCTGGGGGATACGTTAAGAGGGTCGAATAAACTCATCTTT. It translates to CACDTVLGDTLRGSNKLIF.

This clone was observed a handful of times. It is likely a read error: a sequence one base away is far more abundant. Other DNA sequences in the sample encode the same CDR3. CDR3 region: CACETLPQVGDLSMEDKLIF. The CDR3 nucleotides read TGTGCCTGTGAAACACTACCCCAGGTGGGGGATTTATCGATGGAGGATAAGCTCATCTTT. V gene TRDV2 combines with J gene TRDJ1, with 8 bases identical to TRDD3. The germline CDR1 and CDR2 sequences are GEAIGNYY and EKD. This CDR3 is 20 amino acids long.

On this clone itself: The protein recorded in TCRdb matches a much larger clone and deviates from this DNA's translation at residue 5, suggesting a read error; the protein here is obtained by translating the DNA. The V gene is TRDV2, the J gene TRDJ1, with TRDD3 identical over 8 bases. The CDR3 sequence is 20 residues long. The germline V gene has CDR1 GEAIGNYY and CDR2 EKD. V lost 3 bases, J lost 0 bases, and 20 bases stayed unmatched. CDR3 residues: CACDAVLSTGGPRYTDKLIF. The DNA for the CDR3 is TGTGCCTGTGACGCCGTCCTCAGTACTGGGGGTCCTAGGTACACCGATAAACTCATCTTT.

The V gene lacks a call, and TRDJ1 is the J gene; TRDD3 was called by the table and not checked on the DNA. CDR3 length: 20 amino acids. As DNA, the CDR3 is TGTGCCTGTGACACCGTCCACACGGGGCTGGGGGATACCAGAGGCGATAAACTCATCTTT. Amino acids: CACDTVHTGLGDTRGDKLIF.

Comments on this clone: Since a far larger clone is one base different, this is likely a read error. This sample includes further DNA sequences coding for the same CDR3. This rearrangement joins TRDV3 to TRDJ1; D call uncertain. Trimming took 0 bases from V and 5 from J, leaving 19 bases between them. The CDR3 spans 15 residues. Germline loops: CDR1 TVYSNPD, CDR2 GDNSRS (reference sequence). The DNA for the CDR3 is TGTGCCTTTAGCATGCCGGTAGAGTCTCTAGATAAACTCATCTTT. Protein: CAFSMPVESLDKLIF.

This clone was seen a handful of times. A read error is the likely source, as a far larger clone sits one nucleotide away. Other DNA sequences in the same sample also yield this CDR3. The chain links TRDV1 to TRDJ1, with D perhaps TRDD3 (8 bases). From germline, CDR1 is TSWWSYY and CDR2 QGS. This CDR3 region has 22 residues. This chain's CDR3 is CAPVPLPGRGDKRRGYTDKLIF. The CDR3 nucleotides read TGTGCTCCGGTGCCCCTTCCTGGAAGGGGGGATAAGCGTAGGGGGTACACCGATAAACTTATCTTT.

The table lists this clone with a few counts. The protein in TCRdb stems from a much larger clone and differs at residue 11 from this DNA's translation, likely a read error; here the protein is translated from the DNA. The chain joins TRDV2 to TRDJ1, with a possible D match to TRDD3 (5 bases). V was trimmed by 4 bases and J by 5 bases, leaving 34 bases between them. Germline V gene data show CDR1 as GEAIGNYY and CDR2 as EKD. This CDR3 is built from 20 residues. CDR3 in amino acids: CACETLPQVGNLSMEDKLIF. CDR3 nucleotides: TGTGCCTGTGAAACACTACCCCAGGTGGGGAATTTATCGATGGAGGATAAACTCATCTTT.

This clone has a handful of counts. TCRdb's entry gives the protein of a much larger clone, which mismatches this DNA's translation at residue 7, likely from a read error; the protein reported here is translated from the DNA. The chain employs TRDV2 and TRDJ1; D is unclear. The germline V and J ends were trimmed by 2 bases and 2 bases, with 11 bases remaining between them. The CDR3 length is 14 residues. Germline lookup yields CDR1 GEAIGNYY and CDR2 EKD. CDR3 in DNA: TGTGCCTGTGACAGGCTGGAGGCTACCGATAAACTCATCTTT. Translating it yields CACDRLEATDKLIF.

This clone was picked up a small number of times. The TCRdb record carries a much larger clone's protein, which differs from this DNA's translation at residue 3; a read error is the likely cause, and the protein listed here is the DNA translation. J is TRDJ1 and V is TRDV2, with 9 bases identical to TRDD3. CDR3 length equals 15 residues. Germline V gene sequence: CDR1 GEAIGNYY, CDR2 EKD. In nucleotides, the CDR3 is TGTGCCGGTGACGCCCTGGGGGATGGCACCGATAAACTCATCTTT. Amino acid sequence: CAGDALGDGTDKLIF.

This clone has only a few counts. A read error is the likely source, as a far larger clone sits one nucleotide away. Distinct nucleotide sequences in the sample also encode this CDR3. This chain uses TRDV2 with TRDJ1, with 10 positions matching TRDD3. Germline V gene lookup returns CDR1 GEAIGNYY and CDR2 EKD. The CDR3 is 18 residues long. The CDR3 region has the DNA TGTGCATGTGACACCGTGGCACTGGGGGATGCTTTCACCGATAAACTCATCTTT. Translation: CACDTVALGDAFTDKLIF.

In regard to this clone: It is likely a read error: a sequence one base away is far more abundant. Other DNA sequences of this sample code for an identical CDR3. V gene TRDV2 combines with J gene TRDJ3; 11 bases are a match to TRDD3. The CDR3 sequence is 20 residues long. CDR1 and CDR2 (germline): GEAIGNYY, EKD. The CDR3 nucleotides read TGTGCCTGTGACCCTGTGGGGGATACGGAGAGCTCCTGGGACACGCGACAGATGTTTTTC. Translation gives CACDPVGDTESSWDTRQMFF.

This clone ranks as large (0.1 to 1%). The sample holds other DNA sequences that translate to the same CDR3. The rearrangement joins TRDV3 to TRDJ1; perhaps TRDD3 as D (5 bases). V was trimmed by 5 bases and J by 0 bases, leaving 19 bases between them. This CDR3 comprises 15 residues. CDR1 is TVYSNPD and CDR2 is GDNSRS in the germline V gene (reference sequence). For the CDR3, the DNA is TGTGCCCGGGGGGGCTTCGATGCCTACACCGATAAACTCATCTTT. This sequence encodes CARGGFDAYTDKLIF.

This clone was observed a handful of times. This DNA's translation differs at residue 8 from TCRdb's protein, which comes from a much larger clone; a read error is likely, and the protein shown is translated from the DNA. The chain has TRDV1 and TRDJ1; D remains unclear. Trimming removed 4 bases from V and 0 bases from J, with 33 bases in between. The CDR3 extends over 22 amino acids. From germline, CDR1 is TSWWSYY and CDR2 QGS. Here the CDR3 DNA reads TGTGCTCTTGGGGCACTGCCTCATTCGTCTCCCCGGGTGACTGTGTACACCGATAAACTCATCTTT. Protein: CALGALPHSSPRVTVYTDKLIF.

Turning to this clone: TCRdb has a much larger clone's protein, which differs at residue 15 from the translation of this DNA, likely because of a read error; what is shown is the protein translated from the DNA. The J gene is TRDJ3, the V gene TRDV2; 7 bases match TRDD3. Germline values: CDR1 GEAIGNYY, CDR2 EKD. The CDR3 loop spans 22 amino acids. CDR3: CACDTVGDISLWSSRDTRQMFF. Here the CDR3 DNA reads TGTGCCTGTGACACTGTAGGGGATATATCGCTATGGAGCTCCCGGGACACCCGACAGATGTTTTTC.

Regarding this clone: With a far larger clone one base away, a read error is the likely cause. Other DNA sequences from this sample encode an identical CDR3 as well. The chain couples TRDV1 to TRDJ1; no clear D. V lost 4 bases and J lost 0, with 33 bases in between. Germline V gene sequence: CDR1 TSWWSYY, CDR2 QGS. CDR3 length: 22 residues. The CDR3 nucleotides read TGTGCTCTTGGGGCACTGCCTCGTTCGTCTCCCCGGGTCACTGTGTACACCGATAAACTCATCTTT. Translated, it gives CALGALPRSSPRVTVYTDKLIF.

A remark on this clone: A far larger clone is a single base away, which makes a read error likely. At the DNA level, this CDR3 is encoded by other sequences in the same sample as well. This rearrangement joins TRDV2 to TRDJ1; the match to TRDD3 covers 7 bases. The V segment lost 0 bases and the J segment 0 bases; nucleotides outside the gene matches: 12. CDR1 GEAIGNYY and CDR2 EKD come from the germline V gene. This CDR3 comprises 18 residues. CDR3 nucleotides: TGTGCCTGTGACACCCTAAGCGTGACCGGGGGATACACCGATAAACTCATCTTT. This translates into CACDTLSVTGGYTDKLIF.

Of note for this clone: TCRdb records a much larger clone's protein for this DNA, with a difference at residue 10 that likely arises from a read error; the protein given is the translation of the DNA. The chain links TRDV1 to TRDJ1, with D unclear. The germline V gene encodes CDR1 TSWWSYY and CDR2 QGS. CDR3 length: 22 residues. V was trimmed by 4 bases and J by 0 bases, leaving 33 bases between them. The CDR3 DNA is TGTGCTCTTGGGGCACTGCCTCGTTCGCCTCCCCGGGTGACTGTGTACACCGATAAACTCATCTTT. It codes for CALGALPRSPPRVTVYTDKLIF.

As to this clone: TCRdb's entry gives the protein of a much larger clone, which mismatches this DNA's translation at residue 15, likely from a read error; the protein reported here is translated from the DNA. The chain is built from TRDV1 and TRDJ1; 7 bases are a match to TRDD3. Germline CDR1 is TSWWSYY and CDR2 is QGS. This CDR3 region has 24 residues. The CDR3 bases are TGTGCTCTTGGCCTAGGGATCGGTTGGCAATACTTTGTACTGGAGGATACGGGCACCGATAAACTGATCTTT. This sequence encodes CALGLGIGWQYFVLEDTGTDKLIF.

With regard to this clone: A far larger clone differs by one base, so this is likely a read error. This specimen includes other DNA sequences encoding the same CDR3. This rearrangement joins TRDV2 to TRDJ1, with TRDD3 matching over 8 bases. The germline gives CDR1 GEAIGNYY, CDR2 EKD. The CDR3 sequence is 19 residues long. V shed 3 bases, J shed 2 bases, and the junction held 19 bases outside the gene matches. The CDR3 bases are TGTGCCTGTGACGGGATTCGTACTGGGGGCTACCCGGGAACCGATAAACTCATCTTT. Its protein product is CACDGIRTGGYPGTDKLIF.

To note about this clone: For this DNA, TCRdb reports the protein of a much larger clone, which diverges at residue 6, most likely from a read error; the protein presented here is translated directly from the DNA. The V gene is TRDV1, the J gene TRDJ1, with 11 bases aligning to TRDD3. The CDR3 is made up of 18 amino acids. V lost 0 bases to trimming and J lost 7 bases; unmatched junction nucleotides: 13. The germline CDR1 and CDR2 sequences are TSWWSYY and QGS. CDR3 nucleotides: TGTGCTCTTGGGGAACTCGCACGGGGACTTGGGGGATACGGTAAACTCATCTTT. Translating it yields CALGELARGLGGYGKLIF.

This clone was picked up a small number of times. TCRdb records a much larger clone's protein for this DNA, with a difference at residue 13 that likely arises from a read error; the protein given is the translation of the DNA. The chain has TRDV2 and TRDJ1; 9 bases match TRDD3. This CDR3 is 18 amino acids long. Looked up from germline, CDR1 is GEAIGNYY and CDR2 is EKD. With V trimmed by 3 bases and J by 3 bases, 16 bases remained unmatched. The CDR3 bases are TGTGCCTGTGACCCCGCAGGTCGTACTGGGGGAGAGTCCGATAAACTCATCTTT. Amino acids: CACDPAGRTGGESDKLIF.

In this sample, this clone turned up a few times. TCRdb's protein for this DNA is that of a much larger clone and differs from the translation at residue 13, likely a read error; the protein shown is the DNA translation. The rearrangement joins TRDV2 to TRDJ1; TRDD3 matches at 12 bases. V shed 2 bases, J shed 6 bases, and the junction held 12 bases outside the gene matches. This CDR3 comprises 17 residues. Germline V CDR1 and CDR2: GEAIGNYY, EKD. The DNA for the CDR3 is TGTGCCTGTGACAACTTATTACTGGGGGATACAACCAATAAACTCATCTTT. Translating gives CACDNLLLGDTTNKLIF.

Comments on this clone: TCRdb lists the protein of a much larger clone for this DNA, which differs at residue 8, so this is likely a read error; the protein given here is translated from the DNA itself. This chain connects TRDV2 to TRDJ1; the D is unclear. The V and J ends lost 3 bases and 3 bases respectively, with 16 bases between them. There are 15 residues in the CDR3. Looked up from germline, CDR1 is GEAIGNYY and CDR2 is EKD. CDR3 amino acids: CACDSLGNRADKLIF. In nucleotides, the CDR3 is TGTGCCTGTGACTCTCTCGGGAATCGGGCCGATAAACTCATCTTT.

Worth noting for this clone: This DNA's translation differs at residue 7 from TCRdb's protein, which comes from a much larger clone; a read error is likely, and the protein shown is translated from the DNA. The chain employs TRDV1 and TRDJ1; 13 positions agree with TRDD3. CDR1 and CDR2 from the germline V gene are TSWWSYY and QGS. The length of the CDR3 is 21 residues. The V segment lost 5 bases and the J segment 1 base; nucleotides outside the gene matches: 19. The CDR3 DNA follows: TGTGCTCTTGGGAAACCCCTCCGCTACTGGGGGATACGGGGGATCACCGATAAACTCATCTTT. Translating gives CALGKPLRYWGIRGITDKLIF.

Points on this clone: TCRdb has a much larger clone's protein, which differs at residue 17 from the translation of this DNA, likely because of a read error; what is shown is the protein translated from the DNA. This chain uses TRDV2 with TRDJ1; 8 bases map to TRDD3. Germline values: CDR1 GEAIGNYY, CDR2 EKD. The CDR3 totals 18 residues. CDR3 region: CACDTGFGVLGVQNKLTF. The CDR3 region has the DNA TGTGCCTGTGACACGGGGTTCGGCGTACTGGGGGTACAGAATAAACTCACCTTT.